The entry that follows covers one T cell receptor beta chain sequence. There is no known antigen for this receptor. Nothing much larger sits one base from this clone, and base qualities are not available. The immunoSEQ Assay, a bias-controlled multiplex PCR, was used to amplify TCRbeta CDR3 regions from genomic DNA. Per the original workflow: The number of nucleated cells in each sample was estimated by amplification of reference gene primers within the assay. To quantify the absolute abundance of each unique TCRbeta CDR3 rearrangement, sequence reads were collapsed and filtered. Productive Simpson clonality was computed per sample as the square root of Simpson's diversity index over productive rearrangements. The immuneACCESS repertoire file appears here via TCRdb, limited to in-frame rearrangements. These files lack a portion of the clones; in checked studies, under half of the deficit traces to unresolved V genes, and the cause of the others is not known. That table supplies the V and J calls and clone size; D and trimming were determined from the DNA. Recorded for this sample are approximately 170,000 clones; approximately 91% of them occurred a single time. Of the sample, about 5.3% falls within the top ten clones.

The data originate from a study of blood T cell repertoires in COVID-19 (dated by TCRdb to the early 2020s). In terms of the full investigation: Collaborator samples came from the United States, Italy and Spain and covered acute and convalescent phases of COVID-19. The prospective study material was composed of cDNA or gDNA derived from T cells, B-cell-depleted T cells, or PBMCs. The dataset comprised deeply sampled blood TCRbeta repertoires from subjects exposed to, actively infected with, or recovered from COVID-19. The repertoires were released in a freely available public database intended as a resource for research on the immune response to SARS-CoV-2. Samples came from the ongoing ImmuneRACE study (first 160 participants) plus 1,254 subjects from 6 global collaborators. Nearly every sample came with metadata listing a de-identified subject ID, COVID-19 status, age in years and sex. HLA class I and class II types, where available, came from metadata supplied by the sample provider rather than from assay-based typing.

One collaborating source in Seattle enrolled patients during active infection and followed them longitudinally through the course of disease. The collaborating institutions used their own protocols to collect whole blood in K2EDTA tubes. For TCRbeta analysis, collaborators shipped samples as frozen whole blood, isolated PBMCs, or DNA extracted from either of those sample types. Overall results and qualifications from the work: The amount of clinical and demographic metadata varied by source and participant and was provided uncurated.

The germline V gene supplies CDR1 MGHRA and CDR2 YSYEKL. Between the V and J ends, shortened by 0 bases and 9 bases respectively, the junction contains 18 bases. The CDR3 runs 17 residues from the cysteine to the phenylalanine. CDR3 DNA only is kept here, 51 bases in frame from base 1. The rearrangement joined TRBV4-1 to TRBJ1-6; TRBD1 could be the D gene, as 5 bases match. The specimen sequenced was peripheral blood. The clonotype was recovered from a man younger than 30 with COVID-19, enrolled during active disease. The CDR3 here reads CASSQDRDGGLGSPLHF. The DNA sequence is TGCGCCAGCAGCCAAGATCGGGATGGGGGGTTAGGTTCACCCCTCCACTTT.